This note documents a single T cell receptor beta chain sequence. TCRdb's table, derived via immunoSEQ multiplex PCR, lists solely in-frame clones and lacks some. In the table there are 250,000 or so clones, approximately 89% of which are singletons. The record originates from a study of blood T cell repertoires in COVID-19. Study-wide context: Nucleic acid was either cDNA or gDNA, and it came from T cells, B-cell-depleted T cells, or PBMCs.

Germline V gives CDR1 KGHSH, CDR2 LQKENI. With V trimmed by 0 bases and J by 6 bases, 10 bases remained unmatched. This CDR3 contains 17 residues. The chain has TRBV18 and TRBJ2-3, with TRBD1 matching 9 bases. Sequencing used peripheral blood. This receptor was identified in a woman aged 40-49 years who had recovered from COVID-19. The CDR3 protein is CASSPPGQGLFPDTQYF. The CDR3 DNA sequence: TGTGCCAGCTCACCACCGGGACAGGGACTATTCCCCGATACGCAGTATTTT.